The 25 T cell receptor beta chains in this list originate from one sample, sequenced in a study of CD8+ T cells in alopecia areata. As to treatment: oral pan-JAK inhibitor, 5-10 mg twice daily. Reverse transcribed after extraction, RNA yielded cDNA as the sequencing template. This table comes from immunoSEQ multiplex PCR, and its TCRdb copy is limited to in-frame clones, with some not included. The sample consists of 110,000 to 150,000 clones, 50% to 65% of them appearing once. The sequencing used CD8+ T cells sorted from blood, collected at week 4, from a patient treated with tofacitinib. These receptors all stem from a human donor with alopecia areata.

The chain's CDR3 is CASSLTGVGETQYF. CDR3 DNA: TGTGCCAGCAGTTTGACAGGGGTTGGCGAGACCCAGTACTTC. J is TRBJ2-5 and V is TRBV5-4, with TRBD1 matching over 8 bases. Losses at the gene ends were 5 bases for V and 5 bases for J; bases not matched to a gene: 8. This CDR3 is 14 amino acids long. CDR1 and CDR2 (germline): SGHNT, YYREEE (reference sequence).

The chain links TRBV11-1 to TRBJ2-1; 9 nucleotides agree with TRBD2. This CDR3 is built from 15 residues. The V segment lost 7 bases and the J segment 4 bases; nucleotides outside the gene matches: 8. Looked up from germline, CDR1 is SGHAT and CDR2 is FQDESV (reference sequence). CDR3 in amino acids: CASTLTSGGYNEQFF. CDR3 nucleotides: TGTGCCAGCACCCTGACTAGCGGAGGGTACAATGAGCAGTTCTTC.

This clone occurred once. The chain recombines TRBV6-5 with TRBJ2-7; 7 bases line up with TRBD1. The germline V gene encodes CDR1 MNHEY and CDR2 SVGAGI. The CDR3 is 13 amino acids. V trimming: 5 bases; J trimming: 2 bases; junction bases outside the gene matches: 3. The CDR3 DNA follows: TGTGCCAGCAGTACGACAGGGACCTACGAGCAGTACTTC. It is translated as CASSTTGTYEQYF.

In this sample, this clone turned up a few times. This chain links TRBV29-1 with TRBJ2-1; D is uncertain. V dropped 6 bases and J dropped 14 bases, with 20 bases sitting between them. In germline, CDR1 is SQVTM, CDR2 ANQGSEA. The CDR3 is 12 residues long. CDR3 DNA: TGCAGCGTGTGGTGGGATGGACCTAGTGAGTTCTTC. This encodes CSVWWDGPSEFF.

The V and J genes are TRBV4-1 and TRBJ2-5, with TRBD2 identical over 7 bases. The CDR3 covers 15 residues. V dropped 1 base and J dropped 2; count of bases not matched to a gene: 4. CDR1 and CDR2 (germline): MGHRA, YSYEKL. The CDR3 DNA follows: TGCGCCAGCAGCCAAGGTGATAGCGGGCAAGAGACCCAGTACTTC. Its translation is CASSQGDSGQETQYF.

The rearrangement joins TRBV23-1 to TRBJ1-1; unclear D gene. TRBV23-1 is labeled an ORF, and its function is uncertain. Between the trimmed V and J ends, which lost 0 bases and 0 bases, there was a span of 14 bases. The CDR3 runs 17 residues. The CDR3 here is CASSQSIQVRMNTEAFF. DNA of the CDR3: TGCGCCAGCAGTCAATCGATCCAGGTCCGAATGAACACTGAAGCTTTCTTT.

This clone has a single count. The CDR3 loop is CASSLRGQNEQYF. CDR3 DNA: TGCGCCAGCAGCTTGAGAGGACAGAACGAGCAGTACTTC. The chain links TRBV5-1 to TRBJ2-7, with D possibly matching TRBD1 (6 bases). Trimming took 1 base from V and 5 from J, leaving 10 bases between them. This CDR3 comprises 13 residues. Germline CDR1 is SGHRS and CDR2 is YFSETQ.

The CDR3: CASSSTGEWGNSPLHF. CDR3 nucleotides: TGTGCCAGCAGCTCGACAGGAGAATGGGGTAATTCACCCCTCCACTTT. The chain employs TRBV13 and TRBJ1-6; the D gene is possibly TRBD1 (6 bases). V shed 4 bases and J shed 6 bases, with 16 bases lying between them. The CDR3 is 16 residues long. CDR1 and CDR2 (germline): PRHDT, FYEKMQ (reference sequence).

The chain uses TRBV30 and TRBJ2-2; 12 bases fit TRBD2. Germline trimming cut 5 bases from V and 0 bases from J; bases unmatched to any gene: 4. The CDR3 runs to 16 residues. Germline V gene sequence: CDR1 GTSNPN, CDR2 SVGIG (reference sequence). Here the CDR3 DNA reads TGTGCCTGGTCACTAGCGGGGGGACCGAACACCGGGGAGCTGTTTTTT. It encodes CAWSLAGGPNTGELFF.

The chain carries TRBV4-1 and TRBJ2-2; the D is unclear. Trimming left V 7 bases short and J 4 bases short, with 7 bases between. The CDR3 totals 12 residues. Germline CDR1 is MGHRA and CDR2 is YSYEKL. The DNA for the CDR3 is TGCGCCAGCAATCTTGGCACCGGGGAGCTGTTTTTT. This codes for CASNLGTGELFF.

This chain links TRBV5-4 with TRBJ2-7, with D perhaps TRBD1 (6 bases). This CDR3 comprises 12 residues. V shed 4 bases and J shed 3 bases, with 8 bases lying between them. In germline, CDR1 is SGHNT, CDR2 YYREEE (reference sequence). The CDR3 is CASSTDSYEQYF. CDR3 coding DNA: TGTGCCAGCAGCACGGACAGCTACGAGCAGTACTTC.

This clone has only a few counts. The chain carries TRBV4-1 and TRBJ2-7, with 7 bases that match TRBD2. Germline lookup yields CDR1 MGHRA and CDR2 YSYEKL. The CDR3 runs to 15 residues. Trimming removed 1 base from V and 2 bases from J; junction bases left unmatched: 5. The DNA for the CDR3 is TGCGCCAGCAGCCAAGTGGGAGGGATGCCCTACGAGCAGTACTTC. Translation: CASSQVGGMPYEQYF.

This clone was counted a few times. This clone may be a read error of a much larger clone one base away. The V call is TRBV2, the J call TRBJ2-6; D unclear. Trimming cost V 5 bases and J 0 bases, with 5 bases left between them. CDR1 and CDR2 (germline): SNHLY, FYNNEI. The length of the CDR3 is 14 residues. CDR3 sequence: CASSYNSGANVLTF. In DNA, the CDR3 is TGTGCCAGCAGTTACAACTCTGGGGCCAACGTCCTGACTTTC.

The chain employs TRBV27 and TRBJ1-6; no definite D call. V lost 8 bases and J lost 7, with 12 bases in between. From germline, CDR1 is MNHEY and CDR2 SMNVEV (reference sequence). CDR3 size: 13 residues. This CDR3 is CASAPGSNSPLHF. The CDR3, as DNA: TGTGCCAGCGCCCCAGGATCGAATTCACCCCTCCACTTT.

The table lists this clone with a few counts. The chain links TRBV27 to TRBJ2-6; D gene unclear. Trimming shortened V by 4 bases and J by 0 bases, and 13 bases separated the two germline ends. Per germline, CDR1 MNHEY and CDR2 SMNVEV (reference sequence). The CDR3 runs to 17 residues. CDR3 residues: CASSSYTSPSGANVLTF. The DNA of the CDR3 is TGTGCCAGCAGTTCATACACCTCTCCCTCTGGGGCCAACGTCCTGACTTTC.

This clone was observed a handful of times. The V call is TRBV29-1, the J call TRBJ1-2; D is unresolved. The V and J ends lost 5 bases and 6 bases respectively, with 10 bases between them. Germline-derived CDR1 and CDR2 are SQVTM and ANQGSEA. CDR3 size: 11 residues. The CDR3 spells CSVMGGDGYTF. DNA of the CDR3: TGCAGCGTTATGGGTGGAGATGGCTACACCTTC.

V is TRBV6-5 and J is TRBJ2-2; 8 bases line up with TRBD1. Trimming at V came to 6 bases and at J to 7 bases, leaving 10 bases not matched to a gene. The CDR3 loop spans 15 amino acids. Germline CDR1 and CDR2: MNHEY and SVGAGI. Here the CDR3 reads CASSSTGGGIGELFF. The CDR3 DNA is TGTGCCAGCAGCTCCACAGGGGGTGGTATCGGGGAGCTGTTTTTT.

The rearrangement uses TRBV6-5 and TRBJ2-7, with no clear D. The CDR3 is 13 residues long. Germline values: CDR1 MNHEY, CDR2 SVGAGI. The ends were cut back, 2 bases at V and 6 bases at J, with 11 bases in the middle. The CDR3 DNA is TGTGCCAGCAGTTACAATCTGCAGGTCGAGCAGTACTTC. This sequence encodes CASSYNLQVEQYF.

The sample holds a few counts of this clone. The chain has TRBV11-1 and TRBJ2-1; D is perhaps TRBD2 (5 bases). The CDR3 length is 18 residues. Germline V lookup: CDR1 SGHAT, CDR2 FQDESV (reference sequence). The V end was cut by 1 base, the J end by 7 bases, with 23 bases between. The CDR3 spells CASSLEAAEGRLVNEQFF. CDR3 DNA: TGTGCCAGCAGCTTAGAGGCGGCCGAGGGAAGGTTAGTGAATGAGCAGTTCTTC.

This rearrangement joins TRBV11-3 to TRBJ2-5; 10 bases fit TRBD2. The CDR3 loop spans 15 amino acids. The junction had 3 bases not matched to a gene; V was cut back by 3 bases and J by 2 bases. Germline assignment: CDR1 SGHNT and CDR2 YENEEA. CDR3 sequence (DNA): TGTGCCAGCAGCTTTTTAGCGGGGGGACAAGAGACCCAGTACTTC. Amino acid sequence: CASSFLAGGQETQYF.

This clone occurred a few times. The gene calls are TRBV5-4 and TRBJ1-1, with unresolved D. This CDR3 comprises 12 residues. Between the trimmed V and J ends, which lost 4 bases and 7 bases, there was a span of 11 bases. Per the germline V gene, CDR1 is SGHNT and CDR2 is YYREEE (reference sequence). The CDR3, as DNA: TGTGCCAGCAGCCAGGACGGTAATGAAGCTTTCTTT. Protein product: CASSQDGNEAFF.

The chain couples TRBV7-6 to TRBJ1-1; D gene uncertain. Per the germline V gene, CDR1 is SGHVS and CDR2 is FNYEAQ. Trimming took off 1 base at V and 5 bases at J, with 2 bases between the two ends. The CDR3 spans 11 residues. CDR3 coding DNA: TGTGCCAGCAGCTTAGGTACTGAAGCTTTCTTT. It encodes CASSLGTEAFF.

The chain uses TRBV2 and TRBJ2-3; no reliable D call. The germline CDR1 and CDR2 sequences are SNHLY and FYNNEI. This CDR3 region has 16 residues. V dropped 7 bases and J dropped 2 bases, with 19 bases sitting between them. Here the CDR3 DNA reads TGTGCCAGCATCCCCCCCAAACAGCCAATCACAGATACGCAGTATTTT. Its protein is CASIPPKQPITDTQYF.

This clone turned up a few times. The chain links TRBV6-5 to TRBJ2-1; possible D gene TRBD1, 5 bases. The CDR3 totals 12 residues. Germline values: CDR1 MNHEY, CDR2 SVGAGI. V lost 7 bases, J lost 10 bases, and 14 bases lay in between. Here the CDR3 reads CASTGPDSEQFF. CDR3 bases: TGTGCCAGCACGGGCCCCGACAGCGAGCAGTTCTTC.

The chain uses TRBV29-1 and TRBJ1-2; D possibly corresponds to TRBD1 (5 bases). V shed 2 bases and J shed 1 base, with 11 bases lying between them. The CDR3 runs to 14 residues. Germline V gene sequence: CDR1 SQVTM, CDR2 ANQGSEA. The CDR3 is CSVESGKLNYGYTF. The CDR3 DNA follows: TGCAGCGTTGAATCAGGGAAGCTTAACTATGGCTACACCTTC.